A single sample is the source of the 24 T cell receptor beta chains below, sequenced in a study of T cells after yellow fever vaccination. Using its own MiXCR run on the 5' RACE reads, TCRdb lists one record per CDR3 protein. The sample has just under 600,000 distinct CDR3 sequences, approximately 15% seen once. Material: PBMCs, obtained on the day of the yellow fever booster vaccination. All receptors derive from a man aged 30 to 45 who received the YFV17D yellow fever vaccine.

In its sample, this clonotype was seen a few times. CDR3 loop: CASSMGTFYEQYF. In nucleotides, the CDR3 is TGTGCCAGTAGTATGGGCACCTTCTACGAGCAGTACTTC. The chain carries TRBV19 and TRBJ2-7; D is uncertain. This CDR3 is built from 13 residues. Germline CDR1 LNHDA, CDR2 SQIVND (reference sequence). Deletions cut 3 bases from V and 3 bases from J, with 9 bases between.

This clonotype was seen more than once but under ten times. V and J are TRBV7-2 and TRBJ2-2, with D possibly called TRBD1 or TRBD2 (5 bases each). The CDR3 length is 14 residues. The V end was cut by 5 bases, the J end by 7 bases, with 14 bases between. Looked up from germline, CDR1 is SGHTA and CDR2 is FQGNSA. As DNA, the CDR3 is TGTGCCAGCAGCAAGGGACGGCTTAACGGGGAGCTGTTTTTT. Protein sequence: CASSKGRLNGELFF. Supplemented by reference TRBV7-2 and TRBJ2-2, the full variable domain reads GAGVSQSPSNKVTEKGKDVELRCDPISGHTALYWYRQSLGQGLEFLIYFQGNSAPDKSGLPSDRFSAERTGGSVSTLTIQRTQQEDSAVYLCASSKGRLNGELFFGEGSRLTVL.

This chain links TRBV6-1 with TRBJ2-3; TRBD1 matches 7 bases. The V and J ends lost 5 bases and 6 bases, in that order; junction bases with no gene match: 8. The CDR3 is made up of 14 amino acids. From germline, CDR1 is MNHNS and CDR2 SASEGT. The CDR3 here is CASSTTQGVDTQYF. CDR3 sequence (DNA): TGTGCCAGCAGTACCACCCAGGGGGTTGATACGCAGTATTTT.

This rearrangement joins TRBV7-6 to TRBJ1-5; D not certain. Trimming removed 1 base from V and 5 bases from J, with 9 bases in between. This CDR3 has 14 residues. From germline, CDR1 is SGHVS and CDR2 FNYEAQ. The CDR3 sequence is CASSLVQTYQPQHF. For the CDR3, the DNA is TGTGCCAGCAGCTTAGTGCAGACTTATCAGCCCCAGCATTTT.

This clonotype has ten or more counts. The rearrangement links TRBV20-1 to TRBJ2-7; D uncertain. V gave up 4 bases and J gave up 0 bases, with 10 bases separating them. Germline CDR1 reads DFQATT; CDR2 reads SNEGSKA (reference sequence). This CDR3 is 13 amino acids long. Here the CDR3 DNA reads TGCAGTGCTATCAGCCCGAGCTCCTACGAGCAGTACTTC. Translation: CSAISPSSYEQYF.

J is TRBJ2-1 and V is TRBV12-3 or TRBV12-4, with TRBD2 matching over 7 bases. The CDR3 totals 15 residues. V was pared by 6 bases and J by 3 bases, with 8 bases of the junction left unmatched. The CDR3 reads CASRLPAGRYNEQFF. The DNA for the CDR3 is TGTGCCAGCAGACTACCAGCGGGGCGCTACAATGAGCAGTTCTTC.

This clonotype was seen only a few times. V is TRBV5-1 and J is TRBJ2-2, with 7 positions matching TRBD2. The CDR3 has 16 amino acids. The junction had 8 bases not matched to a gene; V was cut back by 4 bases and J by 2 bases. Looked up from germline, CDR1 is SGHRS and CDR2 is YFSETQ. The CDR3, as DNA: TGCGCCAGCAGCGGGACGCTAGCGGACAACACCGGGGAGCTGTTTTTT. It specifies CASSGTLADNTGELFF.

This clonotype was observed a handful of times. The chain couples TRBV3-1 to TRBJ2-5; no clear D gene. The ends were cut back, 1 base at V and 7 bases at J, with 4 bases in the middle. Germline V gene lookup returns CDR1 LGHDT and CDR2 YNNKEL (reference sequence). The CDR3 spans 11 residues. As DNA, the CDR3 is TGTGCCAGCAGCCAAGGACGGACCCAGTACTTC. Protein product: CASSQGRTQYF.

V usage is TRBV29-1 and J usage is TRBJ1-4, with a possible D match to TRBD1 (5 bases). V was clipped by 6 bases and J by 8 bases, with 10 bases between them. The CDR3 runs to 11 residues. CDR1 and CDR2 (germline): SQVTM, ANQGSEA. Here the CDR3 DNA reads TGCAGCGTCAGGGAACGGGAAAAACTGTTTTTT. Translation gives CSVREREKLFF.

V usage is TRBV7-2 and J usage is TRBJ2-5; 12 bases map to TRBD2. Trimming at V came to 4 bases and at J to 9 bases, leaving 3 bases not matched to a gene. This CDR3 has 13 amino acids. Germline V gene sequence: CDR1 SGHTA, CDR2 FQGNSA. DNA of the CDR3: TGTGCCAGCAGCTGGACTAGCGGGGAGGCCCAGTACTTC. This translates into CASSWTSGEAQYF.

This clonotype has just a few counts. V gene TRBV20-1 combines with J gene TRBJ2-7; weak D call: TRBD2 (5 bases). Between the trimmed V and J ends, which lost 0 bases and 0 bases, there was a span of 18 bases. The germline V gene encodes CDR1 DFQATT and CDR2 SNEGSKA (reference sequence). The CDR3 is made up of 17 amino acids. CDR3: CSARDRVESGFSYEQYF. In DNA form, the CDR3 reads TGCAGTGCTAGAGATCGGGTGGAGAGCGGTTTCTCCTACGAGCAGTACTTC.

In this sample, this clonotype turned up a few times. J is TRBJ2-3 and V is TRBV7-2, with D tentatively TRBD1 (6 bases). The CDR3 has 15 residues. V was shortened by 2 bases and J by 4 bases, with 13 bases between the two germline ends. CDR1 and CDR2 from the germline V gene are SGHTA and FQGNSA. In nucleotides, the CDR3 is TGTGCCAGCAGCTTATCACAGGGAGTCGCAGATACGCAGTATTTT. Translation: CASSLSQGVADTQYF.

This chain joins TRBV9 and TRBJ1-1; no firm D call. V lost 4 bases and J 0 bases, leaving 19 bases between the germline ends. Germline V lookup: CDR1 SGDLS, CDR2 YYNGEE. The CDR3 has 17 residues. The CDR3 region is CASSPAPEWIVNTEAFF. The CDR3 region has the DNA TGTGCCAGCAGCCCTGCCCCGGAATGGATTGTGAACACTGAAGCTTTCTTT.

V and J are TRBV7-3 and TRBJ1-6; D is uncertain. The ends were cut back, 2 bases at V and 9 bases at J, with 20 bases in the middle. The CDR3 runs 17 residues. Germline V gene sequence: CDR1 SGHTA, CDR2 FQGTGA. CDR3 DNA: TGTGCCAGCAGCTTAGGAGGGTCTCAGCTCTCAGGTTCACCCCTCCACTTT. Translated, it gives CASSLGGSQLSGSPLHF.

The V and J genes are TRBV5-1 and TRBJ2-1; 7 bases align to TRBD2. The CDR3 covers 17 residues. Germline loops: CDR1 SGHRS, CDR2 YFSETQ. Trimming took 0 bases from V and 2 from J; bases not matched to a gene: 8. For the CDR3, the DNA is TGCGCCAGCAGCTTGGGCCGGTGGAGCGGGACCTACAATGAGCAGTTCTTC. Amino acids: CASSLGRWSGTYNEQFF.

This clonotype appeared a few times. This rearrangement joins TRBV6-2 or TRBV6-3 to TRBJ2-3, with D unclear. Germline CDR1 MNHEY, CDR2 SVGEGT. The CDR3 totals 16 residues. The V end was cut by 2 bases, the J end by 6 bases, with 18 bases between. DNA for the CDR3: TGTGCCAGCAGTTACCCTAGGACCGGCTTGAGCGATACGCAGTATTTT. Protein sequence: CASSYPRTGLSDTQYF.

The chain couples TRBV29-1 to TRBJ2-1, with no clear D. Germline V lookup: CDR1 SQVTM, CDR2 ANQGSEA. Between the trimmed V and J ends, which lost 6 bases and 10 bases, there was a span of 13 bases. This CDR3 comprises 11 residues. The CDR3 DNA reads as TGCAGCGTACAAGTGGCCGACGAGCAGTTCTTC. It is translated as CSVQVADEQFF.

This clonotype was found a few times. The chain couples TRBV18 to TRBJ1-2, with D tentatively TRBD1 (5 bases). V was trimmed by 4 bases and J by 4 bases, leaving 13 bases between them. Germline-derived CDR1 and CDR2 are KGHSH and LQKENI. The CDR3 is 14 residues long. The CDR3 sequence is CASSQGSGPYGYTF. The DNA for the CDR3 is TGTGCCAGCTCACAGGGGTCGGGTCCCTATGGCTACACCTTC. Looking up the rest from reference TRBV18 and TRBJ1-2 gives the full variable domain: NAGVMQNPRHLVRRRGQEARLRCSPMKGHSHVYWYRQLPEEGLKFMVYLQKENIIDESGMPKERFSAEFPKEGPSILRIQQVVRGDSAAYFCASSQGSGPYGYTFGSGTRLTVV.

The chain recombines TRBV11-2 with TRBJ2-3; D gene unclear. The CDR3 is 12 amino acids. The ends were cut back, 1 base at V and 6 bases at J, with 5 bases in the middle. The V gene's germline CDR1 is SGHAT and CDR2 FQNNGV. The CDR3 DNA follows: TGTGCCAGCAGCTTAGTGAAGGATACGCAGTATTTT. Amino acids: CASSLVKDTQYF.

The V call is TRBV2, the J call TRBJ1-1; D call uncertain. V shed 8 bases and J shed 8 bases, with 15 bases lying between them. The CDR3 has 12 amino acids. Germline-derived CDR1 and CDR2 are SNHLY and FYNNEI. CDR3 coding DNA: TGTGCCAGCTTCACACCGGCCCCCGAAGCTTTCTTT. The encoded protein is CASFTPAPEAFF.

This clonotype was seen a few times. The rearrangement links TRBV9 to TRBJ2-7, with D possibly being TRBD1 (6 bases). The CDR3 runs to 14 residues. Trimming removed 4 bases from V and 3 bases from J, with 14 bases in between. Germline CDR1 and CDR2: SGDLS and YYNGEE. The CDR3 DNA sequence: TGTGCCAGCAGCTTACTCTCGGACAGCTACGAGCAGTACTTC. Protein sequence: CASSLLSDSYEQYF.

This clonotype was observed a handful of times. This rearrangement joins TRBV20-1 to TRBJ1-5, with a tentative D call TRBD1 (5 bases). This CDR3 contains 15 residues. The V gene's germline CDR1 is DFQATT and CDR2 SNEGSKA (reference sequence). Between the trimmed V and J ends, which lost 1 base and 3 bases, there was a span of 13 bases. CDR3 residues: CSARVDSRNNQPQHF. The CDR3 nucleotides are TGCAGTGCTAGAGTAGACAGCCGAAACAATCAGCCCCAGCATTTT.

This clonotype was counted between two and nine times. The chain is built from TRBV27 and TRBJ2-3; D possibly corresponds to TRBD1 (5 bases). The CDR3 contains 13 residues. V was clipped by 5 bases and J by 7 bases, with 13 bases between them. The germline V gene encodes CDR1 MNHEY and CDR2 SMNVEV (reference sequence). CDR3: CASSQLSGNTQYF. As DNA, the CDR3 is TGTGCCAGCAGTCAACTATCAGGGAATACGCAGTATTTT.

The J gene is TRBJ2-1, the V gene TRBV20-1, with D possibly matching TRBD1 (6 bases). Germline loops: CDR1 DFQATT, CDR2 SNEGSKA (reference sequence). This CDR3 region has 14 residues. V was pared by 3 bases and J by 4 bases, with 13 bases between. As DNA, the CDR3 is TGCAGTGCTAGTTTGTCAGGGGCGTACAATGAGCAGTTCTTC. This sequence encodes CSASLSGAYNEQFF.